The rows below give T cell receptor beta chains drawn from one sample of a study of beta chain features in type 1 diabetes. Assay used: immunoSEQ multiplex PCR; TCRdb lists only in-frame clones, some missing. The sample consists of 120,000 to 150,000 clones, 9% to 10% of them appearing once. Sequencing was done on a sample of central memory CD4+ T cells from blood. Source of these receptors: a woman aged 40 to 55 in good health. The CDR3 runs from the conserved cysteine through the conserved F or W. A D gene is named only where the DNA matches it firmly. Only some rows state a clone size, as once, few, many or a class for expanded clones.

d_call: TRBD1; j_call: TRBJ1-5; v_call: TRBV2; clone_size: few; cdr3_aa: CASQGVVPSQPQHF; cdr3_nt: TGTGCCAGTCAGGGGGTGGTCCCCAGTCAGCCCCAGCATTTT
d_call: TRBD1; j_call: TRBJ1-5; v_call: TRBV7-2; clone_size: .; cdr3_aa: CASSSDDRGPQPQHF; cdr3_nt: TGTGCCAGCAGCTCGGATGACAGGGGCCCTCAGCCCCAGCATTTT
d_call: TRBD1; j_call: TRBJ1-6; v_call: TRBV7-2; clone_size: .; cdr3_aa: CASSLVPGQGGSPLHF; cdr3_nt: TGTGCCAGCAGCTTGGTGCCGGGACAGGGAGGCTCACCCCTCCACTTT
d_call: TRBD1; j_call: TRBJ2-2; v_call: TRBV19; clone_size: .; cdr3_aa: CASTPPPGTGSTGELFF; cdr3_nt: TGTGCCAGTACCCCACCACCGGGGACAGGGAGCACCGGGGAGCTGTTTTTT
d_call: TRBD1; j_call: TRBJ1-1; v_call: TRBV7-2; clone_size: .; cdr3_aa: CASSQTGGANTEAFF; cdr3_nt: TGTGCCAGCAGCCAGACAGGGGGCGCGAACACTGAAGCTTTCTTT
d_call: TRBD1; j_call: TRBJ1-2; v_call: TRBV6-1; clone_size: few; cdr3_aa: CASTSLSTGNYGYTF; cdr3_nt: TGTGCCAGCACCTCACTATCGACAGGGAACTATGGCTACACCTTC
d_call: .; j_call: TRBJ1-3; v_call: TRBV7-9; clone_size: few; cdr3_aa: CASSLAGVSGNTIYF; cdr3_nt: TGTGCCAGCAGCTTAGCAGGAGTCTCTGGAAACACCATATATTTT
d_call: TRBD1; j_call: TRBJ2-5; v_call: TRBV5-4; clone_size: .; cdr3_aa: CASSRTGGWESVETQYF; cdr3_nt: TGTGCCAGCAGCAGGACAGGGGGCTGGGAGTCGGTAGAGACCCAGTACTTC
d_call: .; j_call: TRBJ1-1; v_call: TRBV5-6; clone_size: .; cdr3_aa: CASSLRSYGTEAFF; cdr3_nt: TGTGCCAGCAGCTTGCGCTCCTATGGCACTGAAGCTTTCTTT
d_call: .; j_call: TRBJ1-1; v_call: TRBV6-6; clone_size: many; cdr3_aa: CATWTAAYTEAFF; cdr3_nt: TGTGCCACGTGGACAGCCGCCTACACTGAAGCTTTCTTT
d_call: .; j_call: TRBJ2-1; v_call: TRBV7-8; clone_size: .; cdr3_aa: CASLKWPAAGNEQFF; cdr3_nt: TGTGCCAGCCTCAAATGGCCGGCGGCCGGTAATGAGCAGTTCTTC
d_call: .; j_call: TRBJ2-6; v_call: TRBV11-3; clone_size: .; cdr3_aa: CASSSTSGANVLTF; cdr3_nt: TGTGCCAGCAGCTCTACGTCTGGGGCCAACGTCCTGACTTTC
d_call: .; j_call: TRBJ2-1; v_call: TRBV5-8; clone_size: few; cdr3_aa: CASSLRGSSYNEQFF; cdr3_nt: TGTGCCAGCAGCCTCCGGGGTAGCTCCTACAATGAGCAGTTCTTC
d_call: .; j_call: TRBJ1-1; v_call: TRBV2; clone_size: few; cdr3_aa: CASRLDGEGTEAFF; cdr3_nt: TGTGCCAGCAGATTGGATGGGGAGGGCACTGAAGCTTTCTTT
d_call: TRBD1; j_call: TRBJ1-6; v_call: TRBV6-6; clone_size: .; cdr3_aa: CASSPGQGNSPLHF; cdr3_nt: TGTGCCAGCAGTCCGGGACAGGGGAATTCACCCCTCCACTTT
d_call: TRBD1; j_call: TRBJ1-5; v_call: TRBV5-1; clone_size: few; cdr3_aa: CASRRTGDSNQPQHF; cdr3_nt: TGCGCCAGCAGGCGGACAGGGGATAGCAATCAGCCCCAGCATTTT
d_call: TRBD1; j_call: TRBJ1-6; v_call: TRBV7-6; clone_size: .; cdr3_aa: CASSSQGAGYNSPLHF; cdr3_nt: TGTGCCAGCAGCTCCCAGGGGGCAGGCTATAATTCACCCCTCCACTTT
d_call: .; j_call: TRBJ1-2; v_call: TRBV6-1; clone_size: few; cdr3_aa: CASSEGSQYGYTF; cdr3_nt: TGTGCCAGCAGTGAGGGCAGCCAATATGGCTACACCTTC
d_call: TRBD2; j_call: TRBJ2-2; v_call: TRBV10-3; clone_size: few; cdr3_aa: CAISESGGWTGELFF; cdr3_nt: TGTGCCATCAGTGAGAGCGGGGGGTGGACCGGGGAGCTGTTTTTT
d_call: .; j_call: TRBJ2-3; v_call: TRBV5-1; clone_size: many; cdr3_aa: CASSLGQSGGDTQYF; cdr3_nt: TGCGCCAGCAGCTTGGGACAGAGTGGAGGGGATACGCAGTATTTT
d_call: .; j_call: TRBJ2-1; v_call: TRBV5-1; clone_size: many; cdr3_aa: CASSLETGFGEQFF; cdr3_nt: TGCGCCAGCAGCTTGGAGACTGGGTTCGGTGAGCAGTTCTTC
d_call: TRBD1; j_call: TRBJ1-5; v_call: TRBV7-8; clone_size: .; cdr3_aa: CASSFNRGTFNQPQHF; cdr3_nt: TGTGCCAGCAGCTTCAACAGGGGGACCTTCAATCAGCCCCAGCATTTT
d_call: TRBD2; j_call: TRBJ2-5; v_call: TRBV18; clone_size: many; cdr3_aa: CASAPGLVRQETQYF; cdr3_nt: TGTGCCAGCGCACCGGGACTAGTCCGGCAAGAGACCCAGTACTTC
d_call: .; j_call: TRBJ2-1; v_call: TRBV5-5; clone_size: few; cdr3_aa: CASSSLRGGTLNEQFF; cdr3_nt: TGTGCCAGCAGCTCGCTCAGGGGAGGGACCCTCAATGAGCAGTTCTTC
d_call: .; j_call: TRBJ2-6; v_call: TRBV11-2; clone_size: many; cdr3_aa: CASSLESRSGANVLTF; cdr3_nt: TGTGCCAGCAGCTTAGAGTCCCGCTCTGGGGCCAACGTCCTGACTTTC
d_call: .; j_call: TRBJ2-3; v_call: TRBV9; clone_size: few; cdr3_aa: CASSVDHKPDTQYF; cdr3_nt: TGTGCCAGCAGCGTAGATCATAAGCCAGATACGCAGTATTTT
d_call: TRBD1; j_call: TRBJ2-7; v_call: TRBV7-8; clone_size: .; cdr3_aa: CASSGPGQGPYEQYF; cdr3_nt: TGTGCCAGCAGTGGCCCGGGACAGGGACCCTACGAGCAGTACTTC
d_call: .; j_call: TRBJ1-6; v_call: TRBV18; clone_size: .; cdr3_aa: CASSLWAVSSYNSPLHF; cdr3_nt: TGTGCCAGCTCACTCTGGGCAGTCAGCTCCTATAATTCACCCCTCCACTTT
d_call: .; j_call: TRBJ1-2; v_call: TRBV7-9; clone_size: few; cdr3_aa: CASSTTGRGYTF; cdr3_nt: TGTGCCAGCAGCACGACAGGTCGCGGCTACACCTTC
d_call: .; j_call: TRBJ1-5; v_call: TRBV6-1; clone_size: once; cdr3_aa: CASSPREPYQPQHF; cdr3_nt: TGTGCCAGCAGTCCCCGGGAACCTTATCAGCCCCAGCATTTT
d_call: TRBD1; j_call: TRBJ2-2; v_call: TRBV5-6; clone_size: few; cdr3_aa: CASSPDRGRAGELFF; cdr3_nt: TGTGCCAGCAGCCCGGACAGGGGGCGCGCCGGGGAGCTGTTTTTT
d_call: .; j_call: TRBJ2-3; v_call: TRBV19; clone_size: .; cdr3_aa: CASSITAVRETDTQYF; cdr3_nt: TGTGCCAGTAGTATAACTGCGGTAAGGGAGACAGATACGCAGTATTTT
d_call: TRBD1; j_call: TRBJ2-7; v_call: TRBV5-4; clone_size: .; cdr3_aa: CASSWRGTGIGEQYF; cdr3_nt: TGTGCCAGCAGCTGGAGAGGGACAGGGATTGGCGAGCAGTACTTC
d_call: .; j_call: TRBJ2-1; v_call: TRBV4-3; clone_size: .; cdr3_aa: CASSQDRGAEQFF; cdr3_nt: TGCGCCAGCAGCCAAGATAGGGGTGCTGAGCAGTTCTTC
d_call: .; j_call: TRBJ2-4; v_call: TRBV18; clone_size: many; cdr3_aa: CASSPQGLKNIHYF; cdr3_nt: TGTGCCAGCTCACCTCAGGGCCTCAAAAACATTCATTACTTC
d_call: .; j_call: TRBJ1-1; v_call: TRBV21-1; clone_size: .; cdr3_aa: CASTKVSGTHQWAEAFF; cdr3_nt: TGTGCCAGCACCAAGGTATCCGGGACACACCAATGGGCTGAAGCTTTCTTT